The clone carrying this T cell receptor (beta chain) showed up many times. What it binds is not known. These data originate in a study of prognosis after radiotherapy for stage I lung cancer. Overall study: Radiotherapy used SBRT, divided into 3 to 5 fractions and reaching a biologically effective dose of at least 100 Gy. Broader study findings: Median unique TCR clones dropped from roughly 10,000 to 7,000 after stereotactic body radiation therapy.

It was by two-round multiplex PCR that TCR beta CDR3 was amplified from genomic DNA. The use of primers specific to each TRBV and TRBJ gene characterized first-round PCR. TCRdb re-analysed the multiplex PCR reads in MiXCR, keeping a single row per CDR3 protein. The sample shows around 26,000 distinct CDR3 sequences, 40% of them seen only once. The TCR sequence derives from a donor aged 50 or older with non-small cell lung cancer. The source was PBMCs, collected before or after stereotactic body radiation therapy (not recorded which).

CDR3 protein: CASSDSGTSGDTQYF. The CDR3 region has the DNA TGTGCCAGCAGCGATTCCGGGACTAGCGGAGATACGCAGTATTTT. J is TRBJ2-3 and V is TRBV7-9, with TRBD2 identical over 11 bases. The CDR3 is 15 amino acids. With 5 bases clipped from V and 5 bases from J, the junction kept 6 bases outside the gene matches. CDR1 and CDR2 from the germline V gene are SEHNR and FQNEAQ (reference sequence). The full variable domain, its missing parts supplied by reference TRBV7-9 and TRBJ2-3, is DTGVSQNPRHKITKRGQNVTFRCDPISEHNRLYWYRQTLGQGPEFLTYFQNEAQLEKSRLLSDRFSAERPKGSFSTLEIQRTEQGDSAMYLCASSDSGTSGDTQYFGPGTRLTVL.